A single sample gave rise to the 8 T cell receptor beta chains below, sequenced in a study of breast tumors, draining lymph nodes, adjacent tissues. Breast cancer patients provided tissue from their axillary draining lymph nodes. Each CDR3 protein is one row after TCRdb ran MiXCR on the multiplex PCR reads. Seen here are 180,000 or so distinct CDR3 sequences, approximately 31% observed once, and the top ten hold roughly 4%. Sequenced material: axillary lymph node tissue. These receptors were collected from a female donor with breast cancer. Some clones in this sample may be carry-over from other donors' samples.

V is TRBV20-1 and J is TRBJ1-6, with unresolved D. Germline lookup yields CDR1 DFQATT and CDR2 SNEGSKA (reference sequence). Trimming cost V 5 bases and J 0 bases, with 14 bases left between them. The CDR3 is 16 amino acids. The CDR3 here is CSADRGQSSYNSPLHF. Written as DNA, the CDR3 is TGCAGTGCTGACCGAGGTCAGAGCTCCTATAATTCACCCCTCCACTTT.

This clonotype was found many times. The CDR3 nucleotides read TGTGCCAGCAGTTTGGGGGCCGTGAACAATGAGCAGTTCTTC. It yields the protein CASSLGAVNNEQFF. This chain uses TRBV12-3 or TRBV12-4 with TRBJ2-1, with D perhaps TRBD1 (6 bases). V was cut by 3 bases and J by 5 bases, with 11 bases left in between. The CDR3 extends over 14 amino acids.

This sequence joins TRBV2 and TRBJ1-4; the D is unclear. With 9 bases removed from V and 8 bases from J, the gap between germline ends came to 10 bases. The CDR3 has 11 amino acids. Germline lookup yields CDR1 SNHLY and CDR2 FYNNEI. The CDR3 loop reads CARGGWEKLFF. The CDR3 nucleotides are TGTGCCAGGGGCGGGTGGGAAAAACTGTTTTTT.

This clonotype occurred many times. This sequence joins TRBV19 and TRBJ2-3; D ambiguous. V gave up 5 bases and J gave up 5 bases, with 11 bases separating them. The CDR3 contains 13 residues. Germline CDR1 LNHDA, CDR2 SQIVND (reference sequence). The CDR3 spells CASSALPGDTQYF. The CDR3 coding sequence is TGTGCCAGTAGTGCACTCCCGGGAGATACGCAGTATTTT.

Ten or more counts support this clonotype. This chain connects TRBV5-1 to TRBJ2-7; D perhaps matches TRBD1 (5 bases). V was pared by 7 bases and J by 6 bases, with 20 bases between. The CDR3 extends over 14 amino acids. From germline, CDR1 is SGHRS and CDR2 YFSETQ. This chain's CDR3 is CASGPQGPEGEQYF. Here the CDR3 DNA reads TGCGCCAGCGGTCCGCAGGGTCCCGAAGGCGAGCAGTACTTC.

This clonotype was detected many times. This rearrangement joins TRBV19 to TRBJ2-5; 8 positions agree with TRBD1. Looked up from germline, CDR1 is LNHDA and CDR2 is SQIVND (reference sequence). The CDR3 covers 15 residues. J was trimmed by 2 bases and V by 3 bases; bases with no gene match: 5. The CDR3 nucleotides are TGTGCCAGTAGTATGACAGGGGTGGGGCAAGAGACCCAGTACTTC. It is translated as CASSMTGVGQETQYF. The full variable domain, with the rest looked up from reference TRBV19 and TRBJ2-5, is DGGITQSPKYLFRKEGQNVTLSCEQNLNHDAMYWYRQDPGQGLRLIYYSQIVNDFQKGDIAEGYSVSREKKESFPLTVTSAQKNPTAFYLCASSMTGVGQETQYFGPGTRLLVL.

This clonotype was counted a few times. This clone may be a read error of a much larger clone one base away. No conserved phenylalanine or tryptophan is present at the end of the CDR3, so a read error is the likely explanation. This rearrangement joins TRBV4-3 to TRBJ2-1; 8 bases are shared with TRBD1. The CDR3 is 15 residues long. CDR1 is LGHNA and CDR2 is YSLEER in the germline V gene. Unmatched junction bases numbered 5, after V lost 4 bases and J lost 3 bases. CDR3 in DNA: TGCGCCAGCAGCCCAGACAGGGGTGGCTACAATGAGCAGTTCCTC. Encoded protein: CASSPDRGGYNEQFL.

This clonotype was seen many times. This chain connects TRBV7-9 to TRBJ2-3, with 7 bases aligning to TRBD1. CDR3 length equals 13 residues. Germline V lookup: CDR1 SEHNR, CDR2 FQNEAQ (reference sequence). After removal of 5 bases from V and 4 bases from J, the junction contained 3 bases not matched to a gene. CDR3: CASSTTGADTQYF. CDR3 sequence (DNA): TGTGCCAGCAGCACCACAGGGGCAGATACGCAGTATTTT.